Presented here are 27 T cell receptor beta chains from one specimen sequenced in a study of blood T cell repertoires in COVID-19. Assay: immunoSEQ multiplex PCR; the TCRdb copy retains only in-frame clones and omits some. The data show about 140,000 clones, roughly 80% seen once. The specimen was peripheral blood. These receptor sequences come from a woman in her fifties or sixties with active or convalescent COVID-19.

This clone was detected a few times. V is TRBV29-1 and J is TRBJ1-2, with D possibly matching TRBD1 (6 bases). CDR1 SQVTM and CDR2 ANQGSEA come from the germline V gene. The V end was cut by 0 bases, the J end by 5 bases, with 19 bases between. The CDR3 sequence is 16 residues long. In nucleotides, the CDR3 is TGCAGCGTTGAAGAAACTAGGGCAGGGGTTGGTTATGGCTACACCTTC. Translation gives CSVEETRAGVGYGYTF.

The chain carries TRBV6-5 and TRBJ1-2; a weak D match, TRBD1 (6 bases). V was clipped by 6 bases and J by 4 bases, with 12 bases between them. Per the germline V gene, CDR1 is MNHEY and CDR2 is SVGAGI. CDR3 length: 13 amino acids. The CDR3 is CASRTLQGYGYTF. DNA of the CDR3: TGTGCCAGCAGGACCTTACAGGGCTATGGCTACACCTTC.

The gene calls are TRBV5-1 and TRBJ2-5; 7 bases are shared with TRBD1. Germline CDR1 reads SGHRS; CDR2 reads YFSETQ. Unmatched junction bases numbered 10, after V lost 3 bases and J lost 2 bases. CDR3 size: 16 residues. CDR3 nucleotide sequence: TGCGCCAGCAGCTCCACAGGGGTAGTCCTACAAGAGACCCAGTACTTC. Its protein is CASSSTGVVLQETQYF.

This chain joins TRBV2 and TRBJ1-1; unclear D gene. The ends were cut back, 5 bases at V and 2 bases at J, with 9 bases in the middle. The CDR3 consists of 13 residues. In germline, CDR1 is SNHLY, CDR2 FYNNEI. The CDR3 is CASSLQKNTEAFF. CDR3 in DNA: TGTGCCAGCAGTTTACAGAAAAACACTGAAGCTTTCTTT.

The V and J genes are TRBV6-2 or TRBV6-3 and TRBJ2-3; 8 nucleotides match TRBD2. Germline V gives CDR1 MNHEY, CDR2 SVGEGT. With V trimmed by 6 bases and J by 1 base, 15 bases remained unmatched. The CDR3 is 18 amino acids. The CDR3 DNA follows: TGTGCCAGCAGCACGGACAGCGGGGGATTCTATGGCACAGATACGCAGTATTTT. This codes for CASSTDSGGFYGTDTQYF.

CDR3 in amino acids: CASTGTSGGARNEQFF. The CDR3 nucleotides are TGTGCCAGCACCGGGACTAGCGGGGGGGCGAGGAATGAGCAGTTCTTC. The chain has TRBV6-6 and TRBJ2-1; 16 bases are shared with TRBD2. The V gene's germline CDR1 is MNHNY and CDR2 SVGAGI (reference sequence). The CDR3 is 16 residues long. J lost 7 bases, V lost 7 bases, and 7 bases had no gene match.

The chain recombines TRBV7-2 with TRBJ1-2; D remains unclear. Between the trimmed V and J ends, which lost 2 bases and 4 bases, there was a span of 5 bases. This CDR3 is built from 12 residues. Germline loops: CDR1 SGHTA, CDR2 FQGNSA. This CDR3 is CASSLSGYGYTF. The CDR3 DNA is TGTGCCAGCAGCTTATCAGGCTATGGCTACACCTTC.

This clone was found once. This chain joins TRBV30 and TRBJ1-5, with D perhaps matching TRBD1 (6 bases). The CDR3 runs 16 residues. V dropped 4 bases and J dropped 6 bases, with 22 bases sitting between them. Germline CDR1 is GTSNPN and CDR2 is SVGIG (reference sequence). The CDR3 spells CAWNIGPDSNSQPQHF. The CDR3 DNA reads TGTGCCTGGAACATAGGCCCGGACAGCAATTCTCAGCCCCAGCATTTT.

The chain has TRBV11-3 and TRBJ2-1; 8 positions agree with TRBD1. This CDR3 has 13 amino acids. Losses at the gene ends were 8 bases for V and 7 bases for J; bases not matched to a gene: 7. Germline V gene data show CDR1 as SGHNT and CDR2 as YENEEA. This CDR3 reads CASRRTGINEQFF. Written as DNA, the CDR3 is TGTGCCAGCCGCCGGACAGGGATAAATGAGCAGTTCTTC.

This clone was found once. This chain links TRBV7-3 with TRBJ2-1, with D uncertain. The CDR3 has 13 residues. Trimming stripped 0 bases from V and 8 bases from J, with 8 bases between. The germline V gene has CDR1 SGHTA and CDR2 FQGTGA. For the CDR3, the DNA is TGTGCCAGCAGCTTAACGTTTAGAGATGAGCAGTTCTTC. Translation gives CASSLTFRDEQFF.

The chain has TRBV19 and TRBJ2-1; maybe TRBD2 (5 bases). The CDR3 extends over 12 amino acids. V was cut by 1 base and J by 9 bases, with 7 bases left in between. Germline V gives CDR1 LNHDA, CDR2 SQIVND (reference sequence). CDR3 amino acids: CASSIGGLEQFF. Written as DNA, the CDR3 is TGTGCCAGTAGTATAGGAGGGCTTGAGCAGTTCTTC.

This rearrangement joins TRBV27 to TRBJ2-7; TRBD1 agrees at 7 bases. The CDR3 loop spans 13 amino acids. Unmatched junction bases numbered 5, after V lost 5 bases and J lost 4 bases. The V gene's germline CDR1 is MNHEY and CDR2 SMNVEV (reference sequence). Written as DNA, the CDR3 is TGTGCCAGCAGTCGACAGGGTAGGTACGAGCAGTACTTC. Translated: CASSRQGRYEQYF.

The chain has TRBV29-1 and TRBJ1-2, with TRBD1 identical over 10 bases. CDR3 length: 13 residues. V shed 7 bases, J shed 4 bases, and the junction held 6 bases outside the gene matches. CDR1 is SQVTM and CDR2 is ANQGSEA in the germline V gene. This chain's CDR3 is CSGYRTGGYGYTF. In DNA, the CDR3 is TGCAGCGGGTACCGGACAGGGGGCTATGGCTACACCTTC.

In its sample, this clone was seen many times. The gene calls are TRBV7-2 and TRBJ2-7, with TRBD2 matching 9 bases. CDR3 size: 16 residues. J lost 0 bases, V lost 1 base, and 4 bases had no gene match. CDR1 and CDR2 (germline): SGHTA, FQGNSA. The CDR3 loop reads CASSLEVAGASYEQYF. DNA for the CDR3: TGTGCCAGCAGCTTAGAGGTAGCGGGGGCCTCCTACGAGCAGTACTTC.

The V call is TRBV5-6, the J call TRBJ2-3; tentatively, D is TRBD2 (7 bases). Trimming removed 6 bases from V and 0 bases from J, with 20 bases in between. The germline gives CDR1 SGHDT, CDR2 YYEEEE. The CDR3 is 17 residues long. CDR3 region: CASTQRVGGGSTDTQYF. CDR3 coding DNA: TGTGCCAGCACCCAACGCGTGGGAGGGGGGAGCACAGATACGCAGTATTTT.

The rearrangement links TRBV4-3 to TRBJ2-3; 8 positions agree with TRBD2. This CDR3 has 18 residues. Germline CDR1 and CDR2: LGHNA and YSLEER. V lost 3 bases to trimming and J lost 2 bases; unmatched junction nucleotides: 13. The CDR3 coding sequence is TGCGCCAGCAGCCAGACCCCCCAAGTAGCGGGAACCACAGATACGCAGTATTTT. This translates into CASSQTPQVAGTTDTQYF.

The gene calls are TRBV7-2 and TRBJ1-1, with D uncertain. This CDR3 is 14 amino acids long. Trimming shortened V by 2 bases and J by 2 bases, and 9 bases separated the two germline ends. Germline V gene data show CDR1 as SGHTA and CDR2 as FQGNSA. The CDR3 region is CASSLSSRNTEAFF. DNA for the CDR3: TGTGCCAGCAGCTTATCGTCGAGAAACACTGAAGCTTTCTTT.

This clone has just one count. The chain employs TRBV7-9 and TRBJ2-2, with a tentative D call TRBD1 (6 bases). Trimming stripped 4 bases from V and 4 bases from J, with 19 bases between. CDR3 size: 17 residues. Germline values: CDR1 SEHNR, CDR2 FQNEAQ (reference sequence). CDR3 amino acids: CASSSNTGKIITGELFF. The CDR3 region has the DNA TGTGCCAGCAGCTCTAATACAGGGAAGATCATCACCGGGGAGCTGTTTTTT.

The chain has TRBV15 and TRBJ1-2, with TRBD1 matching over 7 bases. The CDR3 length is 15 residues. Germline-derived CDR1 and CDR2 are LNHNV and YYDKDF (reference sequence). Trimming cost V 0 bases and J 6 bases; bases outside gene matches: 7. The CDR3 loop is CATSRETRGSDGYTF. As DNA, the CDR3 is TGTGCCACCAGCAGAGAGACCAGGGGGTCGGATGGCTACACCTTC.

This clone was counted once. The chain recombines TRBV24-1 with TRBJ1-6, with 9 bases matching TRBD1. V was pared by 4 bases and J by 13 bases, with 10 bases of the junction left unmatched. Germline loops: CDR1 KGHDR, CDR2 SFDVKD. The CDR3 sequence is 15 residues long. The CDR3 is CATSEDRDRVTPLHF. CDR3 nucleotides: TGTGCCACCAGTGAGGACCGGGACAGGGTAACTCCCCTCCACTTT.

This clone appeared a single time. The chain recombines TRBV7-9 with TRBJ2-7, with D maybe TRBD2 (5 bases). The CDR3 is 15 amino acids. The V end was cut by 5 bases, the J end by 3 bases, with 17 bases between. Looked up from germline, CDR1 is SEHNR and CDR2 is FQNEAQ (reference sequence). The chain's CDR3 is CASSPGGPGLYEQYF. CDR3 bases: TGTGCCAGCAGCCCGGGCGGACCAGGACTCTACGAGCAGTACTTC.

The chain has TRBV19 and TRBJ1-2, with 7 positions matching TRBD1. With V trimmed by 5 bases and J by 6 bases, 12 bases remained unmatched. This CDR3 has 15 amino acids. The V gene's germline CDR1 is LNHDA and CDR2 SQIVND (reference sequence). The CDR3 DNA follows: TGTGCCAGTAGTCTCCGGGGGACAGATCGTCATGGCTACACCTTC. It translates to CASSLRGTDRHGYTF.

The V call is TRBV7-8, the J call TRBJ1-5; the D is unclear. The V end was cut by 1 base, the J end by 0 bases, with 13 bases between. Germline V gene lookup returns CDR1 SGHVS and CDR2 FQNEAQ. The CDR3 is 17 residues long. This CDR3 is CASSLVSGALSNQPQHF. The CDR3 region has the DNA TGTGCCAGCAGCTTAGTGTCAGGTGCCCTTAGCAATCAGCCCCAGCATTTT.

This rearrangement joins TRBV7-9 to TRBJ2-7, with D possibly being TRBD1 (6 bases). Germline assignment: CDR1 SEHNR and CDR2 FQNEAQ (reference sequence). Trimming took off 11 bases at V and 0 bases at J, with 14 bases between the two ends. CDR3 length: 13 residues. CDR3: CACETGVSYEQYF. The CDR3, as DNA: TGTGCCTGCGAGACAGGTGTCTCCTACGAGCAGTACTTC. Together with reference TRBV7-9 and TRBJ2-7, the CDR3 gives the full variable domain: DTGVSQNPRHKITKRGQNVTFRCDPISEHNRLYWYRQTLGQGPEFLTYFQNEAQLEKSRLLSDRFSAERPKGSFSTLEIQRTEQGDSAMYLCACETGVSYEQYFGPGTRLTVT.

V gene TRBV6-5 combines with J gene TRBJ1-2; tentatively, D is TRBD1 (5 bases). The CDR3 runs to 15 residues. CDR1 is MNHEY, CDR2 SVGAGI, per germline. V shed 7 bases and J shed 2 bases, with 17 bases lying between them. CDR3 amino acids: CASIERGVFNYGYTF. The CDR3 DNA is TGTGCCAGCATCGAACGGGGGGTGTTCAACTATGGCTACACCTTC.

The chain is built from TRBV7-8 and TRBJ1-4, with 8 bases lining up with TRBD1. Germline trimming cut 2 bases from V and 5 bases from J; bases unmatched to any gene: 7. Germline loops: CDR1 SGHVS, CDR2 FQNEAQ. The CDR3 contains 16 residues. This CDR3 reads CASSLMSGTGNEKLFF. The CDR3 DNA reads as TGTGCCAGCAGCTTAATGAGTGGGACAGGCAATGAAAAACTGTTTTTT.

V usage is TRBV2 and J usage is TRBJ2-7, with D possibly matching TRBD1 (6 bases). This CDR3 contains 12 residues. The V end lost 6 bases, the J end lost 6 bases, and 12 bases lay between the germline ends. Germline loops: CDR1 SNHLY, CDR2 FYNNEI. The CDR3 DNA reads as TGTGCCAGCAGGTCCGACAGGAGCGAGCAGTACTTC. It specifies CASRSDRSEQYF.